This record concerns one T cell receptor beta chain sequence. Its antigen is still unknown. TCRdb reprocessed the 5' RACE reads with MiXCR, giving one entry per CDR3 protein. The table lists just under 550,000 distinct CDR3 sequences, roughly 13% of them singletons. The sample is drawn from a study of CD8 T cells in ankylosing spondylitis. Study-wide points: A TCR beta motif of eight or nine highly homologous variants seemed to mark ankylosing spondylitis blood. Existing reports had already noted some motif variants in reactive arthritis synovial fluid and blood.

The CDR3 contains 16 residues. Germline V gives CDR1 MRHNA, CDR2 SNTAGT. The V and J ends lost 5 bases and 0 bases, in that order; junction bases with no gene match: 6. This TCR was sampled from a male donor with ankylosing spondylitis. This rearrangement joins TRBV6-4 to TRBJ2-1, with 8 bases fitting TRBD2. Sample: blood, either unsorted or a sorted T cell fraction (not recorded which). In DNA form, the CDR3 reads TGTGCCAGCAGTCCCCTAGCGGGCAACTCCTACAATGAGCAGTTCTTC. Protein sequence: CASSPLAGNSYNEQFF.